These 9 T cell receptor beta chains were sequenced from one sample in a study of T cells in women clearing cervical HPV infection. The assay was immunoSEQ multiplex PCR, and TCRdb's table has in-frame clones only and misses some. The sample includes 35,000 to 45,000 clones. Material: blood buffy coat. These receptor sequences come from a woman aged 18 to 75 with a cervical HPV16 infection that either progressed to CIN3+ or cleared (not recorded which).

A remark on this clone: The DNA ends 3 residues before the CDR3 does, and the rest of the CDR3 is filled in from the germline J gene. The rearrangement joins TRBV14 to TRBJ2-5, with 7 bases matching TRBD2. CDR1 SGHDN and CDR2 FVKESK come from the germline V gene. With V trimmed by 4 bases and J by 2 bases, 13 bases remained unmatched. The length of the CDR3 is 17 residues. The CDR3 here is CASSLQRGPRRQETQYF. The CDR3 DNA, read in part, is TGTGCCAGCAGCCTGCAGCGGGGCCCCCGGAGGCAAGAGACC.

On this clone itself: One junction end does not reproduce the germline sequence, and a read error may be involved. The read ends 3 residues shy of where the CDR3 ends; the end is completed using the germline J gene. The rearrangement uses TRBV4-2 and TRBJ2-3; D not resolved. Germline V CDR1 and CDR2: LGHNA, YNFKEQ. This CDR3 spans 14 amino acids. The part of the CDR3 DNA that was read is TGCGCCAGCAGCCAAGACGTTTACACAGATACG. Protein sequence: CASSQDVYTDT. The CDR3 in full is CASSQDVYTDTQYF.

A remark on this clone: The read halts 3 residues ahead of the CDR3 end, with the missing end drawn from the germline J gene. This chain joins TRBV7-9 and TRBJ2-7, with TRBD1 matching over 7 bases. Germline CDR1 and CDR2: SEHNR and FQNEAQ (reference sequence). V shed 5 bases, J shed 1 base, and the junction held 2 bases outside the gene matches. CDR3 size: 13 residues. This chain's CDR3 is CASSPTGSYEQYF. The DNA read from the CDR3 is TGTGCCAGCAGCCCGACAGGGTCCTACGAG.

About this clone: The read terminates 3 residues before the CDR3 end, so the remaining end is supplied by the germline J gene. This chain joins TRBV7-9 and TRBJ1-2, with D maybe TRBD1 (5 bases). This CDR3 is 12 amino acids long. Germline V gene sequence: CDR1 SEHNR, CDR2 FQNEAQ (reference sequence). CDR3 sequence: CASSPQGRSYTF. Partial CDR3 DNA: TGTGCCAGCAGCCCTCAGGGAAGGAGC.

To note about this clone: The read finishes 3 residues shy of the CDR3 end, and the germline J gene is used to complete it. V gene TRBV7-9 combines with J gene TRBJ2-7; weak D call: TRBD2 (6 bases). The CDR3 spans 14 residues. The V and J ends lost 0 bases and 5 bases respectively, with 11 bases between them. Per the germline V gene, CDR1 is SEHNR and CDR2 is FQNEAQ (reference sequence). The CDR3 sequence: CASSLAGEVDEQYF. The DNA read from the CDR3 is TGTGCCAGCAGCTTAGCAGGGGAGGTTGACGAG.

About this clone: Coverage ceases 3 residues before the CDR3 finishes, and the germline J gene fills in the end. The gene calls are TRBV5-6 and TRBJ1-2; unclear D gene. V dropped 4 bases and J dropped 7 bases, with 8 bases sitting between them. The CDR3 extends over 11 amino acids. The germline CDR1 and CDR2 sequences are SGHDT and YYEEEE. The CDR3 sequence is CASSLTGGYTF. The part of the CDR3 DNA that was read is TGTGCCAGCAGCCTTACCGGTGGC.

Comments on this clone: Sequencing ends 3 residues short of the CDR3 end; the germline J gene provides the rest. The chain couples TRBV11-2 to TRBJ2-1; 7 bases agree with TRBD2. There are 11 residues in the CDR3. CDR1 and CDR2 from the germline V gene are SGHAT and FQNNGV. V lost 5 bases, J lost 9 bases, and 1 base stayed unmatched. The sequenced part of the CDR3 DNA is TGTGCCAGCAGCCTAGCGGTTGAG. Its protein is CASSLAVE. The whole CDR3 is CASSLAVEQFF.

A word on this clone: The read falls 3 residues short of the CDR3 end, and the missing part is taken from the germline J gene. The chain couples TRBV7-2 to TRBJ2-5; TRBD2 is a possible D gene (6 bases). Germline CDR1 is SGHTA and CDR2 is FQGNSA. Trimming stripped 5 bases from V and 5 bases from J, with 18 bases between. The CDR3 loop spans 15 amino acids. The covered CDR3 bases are TGTGCCAGCAGCCTGGCGGGTAGCGGAGGGGAGACC. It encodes CASSLAGSGGET. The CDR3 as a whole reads CASSLAGSGGETQYF.

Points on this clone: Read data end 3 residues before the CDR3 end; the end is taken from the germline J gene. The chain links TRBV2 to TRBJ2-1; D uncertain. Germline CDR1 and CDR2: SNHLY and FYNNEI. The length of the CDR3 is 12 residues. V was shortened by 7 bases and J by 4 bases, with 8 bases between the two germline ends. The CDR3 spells CASTTEYNEQFF. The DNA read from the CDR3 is TGTGCCAGCACAACAGAGTACAATGAG.